This passage covers 32 T cell receptor beta chains from one sample sequenced in a study of blood T cells in healthy people across ages. The use of a sample-barcoded 5' primer and a J-beta primer mix characterized a second PCR of about 7 to 12 cycles. MiXCR, applied by TCRdb to the 5' RACE reads, yields one record per CDR3 protein. The sample includes some 550,000 distinct CDR3 sequences, less than 60% of them seen just once. Sample: blood. The source is a man at least 80 years old in good health.

The rearrangement uses TRBV7-2 and TRBJ2-1; D is uncertain. V was pared by 0 bases and J by 10 bases, with 7 bases between. Germline loops: CDR1 SGHTA, CDR2 FQGNSA. The CDR3 is 12 amino acids. The CDR3 loop reads CASSLAPTEQFF. In DNA form, the CDR3 reads TGTGCCAGCAGCTTAGCGCCCACAGAGCAGTTCTTC.

This clonotype showed up just a few times. J is TRBJ2-4 and V is TRBV20-1; the D gene could be TRBD1 or TRBD2 (5 bases each). The CDR3 contains 14 residues. In germline, CDR1 is DFQATT, CDR2 SNEGSKA (reference sequence). V was trimmed by 7 bases and J by 0 bases, leaving 13 bases between them. CDR3 in DNA: TGCAGTGGACAGCGAGGGTCAGCCAAAAACATTCAGTACTTC. This sequence encodes CSGQRGSAKNIQYF.

The chain carries TRBV7-3 and TRBJ2-6; a weak D match, TRBD2 (7 bases). Deletions cut 1 base from V and 0 bases from J, with 13 bases between. CDR3 length: 18 amino acids. CDR1 is SGHTA and CDR2 is FQGTGA in the germline V gene. CDR3 region: CASSLIEGGSSGANVLTF. CDR3 bases: TGTGCCAGCAGCTTAATCGAGGGGGGGAGCTCTGGGGCCAACGTCCTGACTTTC.

The J gene is TRBJ1-6, the V gene TRBV12-3 or TRBV12-4; 7 bases fit TRBD1. The CDR3 totals 16 residues. J gave up 6 bases and V 5 bases, and 10 bases lay outside the gene matches. The CDR3 spells CASSQTPGQRNSPLHF. For the CDR3, the DNA is TGTGCCAGCAGTCAAACACCGGGACAGCGTAATTCACCCCTCCACTTT.

The chain joins TRBV3-1 to TRBJ2-7; 13 positions match TRBD2. The germline gives CDR1 LGHDT, CDR2 YNNKEL (reference sequence). V dropped 4 bases and J dropped 10; count of bases not matched to a gene: 7. The CDR3 is 14 residues long. Written as DNA, the CDR3 is TGTGCCAGCAGCCTCGGGACTAGCGGGGAACTTCAGTACTTC. Translated, it gives CASSLGTSGELQYF.

Only a few counts were recorded for this clonotype. This rearrangement joins TRBV5-1 to TRBJ1-2, with 9 bases identical to TRBD1. The CDR3 length is 15 residues. CDR1 is SGHRS, CDR2 YFSETQ, per germline. Unmatched junction bases numbered 10, after V lost 3 bases and J lost 7 bases. The CDR3 DNA reads TGCGCCAGCAGCTACGGACCGGGACAGGGTATTGGCTACACCTTC. It yields the protein CASSYGPGQGIGYTF.

The chain recombines TRBV29-1 with TRBJ2-3, with TRBD1 matching 10 bases. This CDR3 spans 13 amino acids. Germline CDR1 SQVTM, CDR2 ANQGSEA. V gave up 6 bases and J gave up 4 bases; unmatched junction bases: 4. The CDR3 sequence is CSVWDRGPDTQYF. DNA of the CDR3: TGCAGCGTCTGGGACAGGGGCCCAGATACGCAGTATTTT.

This sequence joins TRBV7-2 and TRBJ1-6; TRBD1 might be the D (6 bases). There are 15 residues in the CDR3. Germline V lookup: CDR1 SGHTA, CDR2 FQGNSA. V was clipped by 11 bases and J by 5 bases, with 19 bases between them. This chain's CDR3 is CAVQRGAHDNSPLHF. In DNA form, the CDR3 reads TGTGCCGTCCAGCGGGGGGCGCACGATAATTCACCCCTCCACTTT.

The chain recombines TRBV7-3 with TRBJ2-2; 11 bases match TRBD2. Germline trimming cut 6 bases from V and 6 bases from J; bases unmatched to any gene: 9. The CDR3 loop spans 16 amino acids. Germline V gene sequence: CDR1 SGHTA, CDR2 FQGTGA. CDR3 amino acids: CASRLNSGRASGELFF. CDR3 sequence (DNA): TGTGCCAGCAGACTAAATAGCGGGAGGGCGTCCGGGGAGCTGTTTTTT. Filled out from reference TRBV7-3 and TRBJ2-2, the complete variable domain reads GAGVSQTPSNKVTEKGKYVELRCDPISGHTALYWYRQSLGQGPEFLIYFQGTGAADDSGLPNDRFFAVRPEGSVSTLKIQRTERGDSAVYLCASRLNSGRASGELFFGEGSRLTVL.

V is TRBV20-1 and J is TRBJ1-1; D is possibly TRBD1 (5 bases). Germline loops: CDR1 DFQATT, CDR2 SNEGSKA (reference sequence). Trimming left V 6 bases short and J 4 bases short, with 12 bases between. There are 12 residues in the CDR3. DNA for the CDR3: TGCAGTGCGGGATGGGGGACCACTGAAGCTTTCTTT. This encodes CSAGWGTTEAFF.

V is TRBV4-3 and J is TRBJ1-4; D unresolved. V was cut by 4 bases and J by 7 bases, with 16 bases left in between. From germline, CDR1 is LGHNA and CDR2 YSLEER. This CDR3 spans 15 amino acids. As DNA, the CDR3 is TGCGCCAGCAGCCCCGTTGGCGCGCGGGGTGAAAAACTGTTTTTT. This sequence encodes CASSPVGARGEKLFF.

The chain carries TRBV6-5 and TRBJ2-1; D unresolved. In germline, CDR1 is MNHEY, CDR2 SVGAGI. V lost 0 bases, J lost 13 bases, and 7 bases lay in between. CDR3 size: 11 residues. CDR3 bases: TGTGCCAGCAGTTACTCCCACTTACAGTTCTTC. Translating gives CASSYSHLQFF.

As for this clonotype: A much larger clone sits a single nucleotide away, making a read error possible. The chain carries TRBV6-5 and TRBJ2-1; D is ambiguous. The CDR3 has 14 residues. Germline values: CDR1 MNHEY, CDR2 SVGAGI. V was clipped by 5 bases and J by 10 bases, with 18 bases between them. The chain's CDR3 is CASSGERTPYEQFF. The DNA for the CDR3 is TGTGCCAGCAGTGGGGAAAGAACGCCCTACGAGCAGTTCTTC.

J is TRBJ2-7 and V is TRBV6-6, with TRBD2 as a possible D gene (7 bases). There are 19 residues in the CDR3. Germline CDR1 and CDR2: MNHNY and SVGAGI (reference sequence). Trimming pared 2 bases from V and 4 bases from J, leaving 27 bases between. Written as DNA, the CDR3 is TGTGCCAGCAGTTACCCCATGGGAGGGCTGGGGGGCGTTAAATACGAGCAGTACTTC. It encodes CASSYPMGGLGGVKYEQYF.

This clonotype was seen only a few times. This may come from a read error, since a much larger clone is one base off. This rearrangement joins TRBV6-1 to TRBJ2-3; TRBD1 agrees at 8 bases. This CDR3 region has 17 residues. CDR1 and CDR2 (germline): MNHNS, SASEGT. CDR3 coding DNA: TGTGTCAGCAGCTCCCAGGAACCGGGACAGGCCACAGATACGCAGTATTTT. This codes for CVSSSQEPGQATDTQYF.

This chain uses TRBV4-2 with TRBJ2-1, with 9 bases fitting TRBD2. The CDR3 runs 16 residues. Trimming at V came to 6 bases and at J to 4 bases, leaving 10 bases not matched to a gene. Germline V CDR1 and CDR2: LGHNA, YNFKEQ. CDR3 loop: CASRPQGAGGYNEQFF. DNA of the CDR3: TGTGCCAGCAGGCCTCAGGGTGCGGGGGGGTACAATGAGCAGTTCTTC.

The chain has TRBV20-1 and TRBJ1-6, with D uncertain. The CDR3 runs to 19 residues. V lost 1 base and J lost 0, with 19 bases in between. The germline CDR1 and CDR2 sequences are DFQATT and SNEGSKA (reference sequence). Written as DNA, the CDR3 is TGCAGTGCTAGAGTAGTTCGGGCACGCGTCAGCTCCTATAATTCACCCCTCCACTTT. Amino acid sequence: CSARVVRARVSSYNSPLHF.

This clonotype was recorded a few times. V usage is TRBV28 and J usage is TRBJ2-1; D remains unclear. This CDR3 comprises 17 residues. Germline loops: CDR1 MDHEN, CDR2 SYDVKM. With 7 bases removed from V and 0 bases from J, the gap between germline ends came to 19 bases. This CDR3 is CASTPLLAPSSYNEQFF. The CDR3 DNA is TGTGCCAGCACCCCCTTGTTAGCTCCCTCCTCCTACAATGAGCAGTTCTTC.

The chain is built from TRBV15 and TRBJ1-5; no clear D. Trimming took off 0 bases at V and 3 bases at J, with 15 bases between the two ends. The CDR3 length is 17 residues. The germline CDR1 and CDR2 sequences are LNHNV and YYDKDF (reference sequence). CDR3 sequence reads: CATSRDQPTVINQPQHF. The CDR3 DNA reads as TGTGCCACCAGCAGAGATCAGCCAACAGTGATCAATCAGCCCCAGCATTTT. Filled out from reference TRBV15 and TRBJ1-5, the complete variable domain reads DAMVIQNPRYQVTQFGKPVTLSCSQTLNHNVMYWYQQKSSQAPKLLFHYYDKDFNNEADTPDNFQSRRPNTSFCFLDIRSPGLGDTAMYLCATSRDQPTVINQPQHFGDGTRLSIL.

The sample holds many counts of this clonotype. The V call is TRBV7-9, the J call TRBJ2-7; unclear D gene. The CDR3 has 18 residues. Germline loops: CDR1 SEHNR, CDR2 FQNEAQ (reference sequence). V shed 1 base and J shed 7 bases, with 26 bases lying between them. This CDR3 reads CASSLVVGPNSRVREQYF. As DNA, the CDR3 is TGTGCCAGCAGCTTAGTGGTAGGACCAAATTCCCGTGTTCGGGAGCAGTACTTC.

The chain joins TRBV9 to TRBJ2-1, with D perhaps TRBD2 (6 bases). The J call may be mistaken, given a closer DNA end match to TRBJ2-7. The V gene's germline CDR1 is SGDLS and CDR2 YYNGEE. CDR3 length: 17 residues. Here the CDR3 reads CASSPSPIADYYNEQYF. The CDR3 region has the DNA TGTGCCAGCAGCCCCAGCCCTATCGCGGACTACTACAATGAGCAGTACTTC.

This clonotype was counted between two and nine times. The J gene is TRBJ1-5, the V gene TRBV12-3 or TRBV12-4; D perhaps matches TRBD1 (5 bases). CDR3 length: 12 residues. V shed 6 bases and J shed 5 bases, with 8 bases lying between them. In nucleotides, the CDR3 is TGTGCCAGCAGCCGGGACTATCAGCCCCAGCATTTT. It encodes CASSRDYQPQHF.

The chain is built from TRBV12-3 or TRBV12-4 and TRBJ1-6; a possible D gene is TRBD1 (6 bases). V lost 7 bases and J lost 6, with 13 bases in between. The CDR3 has 14 amino acids. This chain's CDR3 is CASTLRGANSPLHF. The CDR3 DNA is TGTGCCAGCACCCTCCGGGGGGCTAATTCACCCCTCCACTTT.

The chain links TRBV10-3 to TRBJ2-7; 9 bases match TRBD2. V lost 6 bases, J lost 3 bases, and 0 bases stayed unmatched. This CDR3 comprises 12 residues. Germline lookup yields CDR1 ENHRY and CDR2 SYGVKD. The chain's CDR3 is CAIRTSGYEQYF. The CDR3 nucleotides read TGTGCCATCAGGACTAGCGGCTACGAGCAGTACTTC.

V and J are TRBV6-2 or TRBV6-3 and TRBJ2-1; D may be TRBD2 (6 bases). CDR3 size: 20 residues. CDR1 MNHEY and CDR2 SVGEGT come from the germline V gene. V shed 4 bases and J shed 3 bases, with 28 bases lying between them. The CDR3, as DNA: TGTGCCAGCAGTTCATACCGGGACCGAGTGAGGGGAGGTGGCTACAATGAGCAGTTCTTC. Amino acids: CASSSYRDRVRGGGYNEQFF.

The V gene is TRBV4-1, the J gene TRBJ1-2, with a tentative D call TRBD1 (6 bases). V was trimmed by 1 base and J by 3 bases, leaving 9 bases between them. There are 14 residues in the CDR3. Germline-derived CDR1 and CDR2 are MGHRA and YSYEKL. CDR3 nucleotides: TGCGCCAGCAGCCAAGGATCAGGGGACTATGGCTACACCTTC. This codes for CASSQGSGDYGYTF.

This chain joins TRBV9 and TRBJ2-5; D gene ambiguous. Trimming cost V 0 bases and J 5 bases, with 11 bases left between them. Per germline, CDR1 SGDLS and CDR2 YYNGEE. The CDR3 is 14 amino acids. The CDR3 DNA follows: TGTGCCAGCAGCGTAGCCCCGGAAGGGGAGACCCAGTACTTC. This gives the protein CASSVAPEGETQYF. The full variable domain, with the rest looked up from reference TRBV9 and TRBJ2-5, is DSGVTQTPKHLITATGQRVTLRCSPRSGDLSVYWYQQSLDQGLQFLIQYYNGEERAKGNILERFSAQQFPDLHSELNLSSLELGDSALYFCASSVAPEGETQYFGPGTRLLVL.

V is TRBV5-1 and J is TRBJ2-3, with a possible D match to TRBD1 (6 bases). Trimming stripped 0 bases from V and 2 bases from J, with 13 bases between. The CDR3 loop spans 16 amino acids. CDR1 is SGHRS, CDR2 YFSETQ, per germline. The CDR3 region is CASSLEDRLHTDTQYF. DNA for the CDR3: TGCGCCAGCAGCTTGGAGGACAGACTCCACACAGATACGCAGTATTTT.

With respect to this clonotype: This sequence may be a read error, since a much larger clone differs from it by one base. V usage is TRBV29-1 and J usage is TRBJ2-5; 12 positions agree with TRBD2. Germline V lookup: CDR1 SQVTM, CDR2 ANQGSEA. This CDR3 region has 12 residues. The trim removed 7 bases at V and 5 bases at J, leaving 2 bases unmatched. CDR3 loop: CSALAGGETQYF. The CDR3 nucleotides read TGCAGCGCACTAGCGGGAGGCGAGACCCAGTACTTC. The whole variable domain, filled in from reference TRBV29-1 and TRBJ2-5, reads SAVISQKPSRDICQRGTSLTIQCQVDSQVTMMFWYRQQPGQSLTLIATANQGSEATYESGFVIDKFPISRPNLTFSTLTVSNMSPEDSSIYLCSALAGGETQYFGPGTRLLVL.

This chain links TRBV4-2 with TRBJ2-7; 9 bases line up with TRBD1. The CDR3 has 16 amino acids. The germline CDR1 and CDR2 sequences are LGHNA and YNFKEQ. With V trimmed by 2 bases and J by 2 bases, 7 bases remained unmatched. DNA of the CDR3: TGTGCCAGCAGCCAACCCACAGGGGGCGCAACCTACGAGCAGTACTTC. Its translation is CASSQPTGGATYEQYF.

The chain couples TRBV11-3 to TRBJ2-3; no firm D call. Germline V lookup: CDR1 SGHNT, CDR2 YENEEA. Deletions cut 2 bases from V and 8 bases from J, with 8 bases between. This CDR3 region has 12 residues. For the CDR3, the DNA is TGTGCCAGCAGCTTACGAGCTAGTACGCAGTATTTT. As protein: CASSLRASTQYF.

The chain carries TRBV4-1 and TRBJ2-1, with D possibly matching TRBD1 (6 bases). This CDR3 spans 13 amino acids. Germline V CDR1 and CDR2: MGHRA, YSYEKL. The V and J ends lost 1 base and 10 bases respectively, with 11 bases between them. CDR3 sequence reads: CASSQAGVGEQFF. The CDR3 DNA is TGCGCCAGCAGCCAAGCAGGGGTAGGAGAGCAGTTCTTC.